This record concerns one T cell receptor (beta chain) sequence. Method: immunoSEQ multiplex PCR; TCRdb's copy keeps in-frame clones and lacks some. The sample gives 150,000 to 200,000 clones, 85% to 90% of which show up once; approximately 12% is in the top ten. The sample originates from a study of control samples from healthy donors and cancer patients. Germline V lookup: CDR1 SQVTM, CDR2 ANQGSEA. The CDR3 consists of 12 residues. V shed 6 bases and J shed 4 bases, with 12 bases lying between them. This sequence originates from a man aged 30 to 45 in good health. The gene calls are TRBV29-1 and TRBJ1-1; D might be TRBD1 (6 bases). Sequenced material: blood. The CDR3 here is CSVATGSTEAFF. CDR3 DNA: TGCAGCGTCGCGACAGGCTCCACTGAAGCTTTCTTT.